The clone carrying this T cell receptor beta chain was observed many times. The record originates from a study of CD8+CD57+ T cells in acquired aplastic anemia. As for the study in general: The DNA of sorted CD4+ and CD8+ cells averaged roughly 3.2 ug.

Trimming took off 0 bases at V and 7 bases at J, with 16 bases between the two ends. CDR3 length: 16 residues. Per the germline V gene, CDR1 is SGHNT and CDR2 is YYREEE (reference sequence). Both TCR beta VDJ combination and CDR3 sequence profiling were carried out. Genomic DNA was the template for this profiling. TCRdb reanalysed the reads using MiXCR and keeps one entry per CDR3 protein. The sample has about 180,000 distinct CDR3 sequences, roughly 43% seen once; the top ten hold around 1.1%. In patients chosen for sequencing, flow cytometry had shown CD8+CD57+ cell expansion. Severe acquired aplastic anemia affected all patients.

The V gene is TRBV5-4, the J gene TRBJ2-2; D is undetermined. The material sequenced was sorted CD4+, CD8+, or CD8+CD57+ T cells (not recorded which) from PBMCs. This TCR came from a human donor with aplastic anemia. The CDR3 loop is CASSLGSAAQVGELFF. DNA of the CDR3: TGTGCCAGCAGCTTGGGCTCAGCCGCCCAGGTCGGGGAGCTGTTTTTT.